The sequence of this T cell receptor beta chain was determined in a study of CD8 T cells in ankylosing spondylitis. This CDR3 is 13 amino acids long. J lost 5 bases, V lost 5 bases, and 5 bases had no gene match. The germline gives CDR1 SQVTM, CDR2 ANQGSEA. TCRdb passed the 5' RACE reads through MiXCR, listing each CDR3 protein once. The sample lists 250,000 to 350,000 distinct CDR3 sequences, 20% occurring once. This clonotype was found many times. The sequence derives from a male donor with ankylosing spondylitis or in good health (not recorded which). This chain joins TRBV29-1 and TRBJ2-3; 9 nucleotides match TRBD2. Sequencing was done on a sample of blood, either unsorted or a sorted T cell fraction (not recorded which). CDR3 nucleotide sequence: TGCAGCGTTAAACCTAGCGGGATAGATACGCAGTATTTT. Translated: CSVKPSGIDTQYF.